The T cell receptor beta chain under discussion was sequenced for a study of T cell changes during pregnancy in multiple sclerosis. This CDR3 contains 12 residues. V shed 4 bases and J 6 bases; nucleotides not matched to a gene: 0. The germline V gene encodes CDR1 SGHDN and CDR2 FVKESK. Data came from immunoSEQ multiplex PCR; TCRdb stores just in-frame clones and leaves some out. The sample lists about 92,000 clones, over 80% occurring once. The origin of this receptor is a female donor with multiple sclerosis, enrolled in a pregnancy study. V is TRBV14 and J is TRBJ1-2; 9 nucleotides align to TRBD1. The source material was peripheral blood, sampled in the first trimester of pregnancy. CDR3 region: CASSRDRDGYTF. The CDR3 DNA sequence: TGTGCCAGCAGCCGGGACAGGGATGGCTACACCTTC.